The T cell receptor beta chain under discussion was sequenced for a study of blood T cell repertoires in COVID-19. This clone was seen once. Authors' processing steps: Reference gene primer amplification gave nucleated cell count estimates. Method: immunoSEQ multiplex PCR; TCRdb's copy keeps in-frame clones and lacks some. V and J calls and clone size come straight from that table; D and trimming were deduced from the DNA. The table includes 100,000 to 150,000 clones, over 75% detected once. V lost 1 base to trimming and J lost 5 bases, with 8 bases between them. Germline lookup yields CDR1 LGHDT and CDR2 YNNKEL (reference sequence). CDR3 length: 13 residues.

The rearrangement links TRBV3-1 (or the pseudogene TRBV3-2) to TRBJ1-2; D remains ambiguous. The receptor was derived from a woman of 80 years or more with acute or convalescent COVID-19. The sequencing sample was made of peripheral blood. Here the CDR3 reads CASSQGQRYGYTF. CDR3 DNA sequence: TGTGCCAGCAGCCAAGGGCAGCGTTATGGCTACACCTTC.